Presented here are 19 T cell receptor beta chains from one specimen sequenced in a study of shared clonotypes between healthy human individuals. Produced via immunoSEQ multiplex PCR; TCRdb's table is partial and in-frame only. The profile covers some 2.1 million clones, with approximately 95% appearing a single time and roughly 0.13% taken by the ten largest. Specimen: naive CD4+ T cells sorted from blood. Subset meaning: CD45RA+ positively selected. These receptors were collected from a man aged 18 to 29 in good health.

The chain employs TRBV7-2 and TRBJ1-6; a possible D gene is TRBD1 (6 bases). Germline CDR1 is SGHTA and CDR2 is FQGNSA. The CDR3 length is 14 residues. The V end lost 5 bases, the J end lost 9 bases, and 14 bases lay between the germline ends. CDR3 nucleotides: TGTGCCAGCAGCCGGGGGCAGGGAGGTTCACCCCTCCACTTT. The encoded protein is CASSRGQGGSPLHF.

This chain uses TRBV6-5 with TRBJ1-2; tentatively, D is TRBD1 (6 bases). The CDR3 consists of 13 residues. The germline V and J ends were trimmed by 6 bases and 5 bases, with 13 bases remaining between them. Per germline, CDR1 MNHEY and CDR2 SVGAGI. CDR3 nucleotides: TGTGCCAGCAGCAAGCGGACAGAATATGGCTACACCTTC. Translation: CASSKRTEYGYTF.

DNA for the CDR3: TGCGCCAGCAGCTTGGCCGCAGGGGCGCGAAGCACTGAAGCTTTCTTT. Encoded protein: CASSLAAGARSTEAFF. The chain couples TRBV5-1 to TRBJ1-1; maybe TRBD1 (6 bases). The germline V gene encodes CDR1 SGHRS and CDR2 YFSETQ. The CDR3 spans 16 residues. V was clipped by 0 bases and J by 4 bases, with 16 bases between them.

V gene TRBV5-6 combines with J gene TRBJ2-3, with TRBD2 as a possible D gene (6 bases). The germline V gene has CDR1 SGHDT and CDR2 YYEEEE. The CDR3 sequence is 15 residues long. The V and J ends lost 4 bases and 4 bases respectively, with 16 bases between them. The CDR3: CASSRGTAYADTQYF. CDR3 coding DNA: TGTGCCAGCAGCAGAGGGACTGCATACGCAGATACGCAGTATTTT.

The chain uses TRBV2 and TRBJ1-2; D not resolved. The ends were cut back, 6 bases at V and 5 bases at J, with 13 bases in the middle. The CDR3 loop spans 13 amino acids. Germline V gene data show CDR1 as SNHLY and CDR2 as FYNNEI. The CDR3 reads CASRSRRNYGYTF. CDR3 sequence (DNA): TGTGCCAGCAGAAGTAGGCGGAATTATGGCTACACCTTC.

This chain joins TRBV10-2 and TRBJ2-7, with 10 bases aligning to TRBD2. The CDR3 covers 14 residues. V lost 7 bases to trimming and J lost 2 bases; unmatched junction nucleotides: 5. Germline V CDR1 and CDR2: WSHSY, SAAADI. In DNA form, the CDR3 reads TGCGCCAGCATTCGGACTAGCGGACCCTACGAGCAGTACTTC. Residues: CASIRTSGPYEQYF.

This clone occurred once. V usage is TRBV4-2 and J usage is TRBJ2-3, with 9 bases matching TRBD2. J gave up 0 bases and V 1 base, and 5 bases lay outside the gene matches. This CDR3 contains 17 residues. In germline, CDR1 is LGHNA, CDR2 YNFKEQ. The DNA for the CDR3 is TGTGCCAGCAGCCAAGCGAGCGGGGGGCCTAGCACAGATACGCAGTATTTT. It translates to CASSQASGGPSTDTQYF.

V usage is TRBV5-1 and J usage is TRBJ2-3; TRBD2 agrees at 10 bases. This CDR3 has 16 residues. Trimming removed 8 bases from V and 0 bases from J; junction bases left unmatched: 9. Germline V gene data show CDR1 as SGHRS and CDR2 as YFSETQ. CDR3 coding DNA: TGCGCCAGTACATACCCTAGCGGGAGAAGCACAGATACGCAGTATTTT. It codes for CASTYPSGRSTDTQYF.

The chain is built from TRBV2 and TRBJ2-2, with TRBD2 matching over 7 bases. The CDR3 is 16 residues long. With 8 bases clipped from V and 0 bases from J, the junction kept 9 bases outside the gene matches. Germline assignment: CDR1 SNHLY and CDR2 FYNNEI. The CDR3 is CASSPSGRTNTGELFF. The CDR3 DNA follows: TGTGCCAGCTCGCCTAGCGGTCGAACGAACACCGGGGAGCTGTTTTTT.

V usage is TRBV7-2 and J usage is TRBJ1-2, with D perhaps TRBD1 (5 bases). The CDR3 sequence is 16 residues long. CDR1 and CDR2 from the germline V gene are SGHTA and FQGNSA. Deletions cut 7 bases from V and 8 bases from J, with 26 bases between. In DNA form, the CDR3 reads TGTGCCAGCACCTCAGGGTTGGCCCTAACCATCTACGGCTACACCTTC. Its translation: CASTSGLALTIYGYTF.

This clone has only a few counts. The genes are TRBV20-1 and TRBJ1-2; D unclear. Deletions cut 5 bases from V and 6 bases from J, with 4 bases between. Germline loops: CDR1 DFQATT, CDR2 SNEGSKA (reference sequence). This CDR3 is built from 9 residues. The CDR3 nucleotides are TGCAGTGCTTCGGATGGCTACACCTTC. It encodes CSASDGYTF.

This clone was seen once. The rearrangement joins TRBV6-6 to TRBJ2-7, with TRBD1 identical over 8 bases. The CDR3 loop spans 14 amino acids. The junction had 10 bases not matched to a gene; V was cut back by 6 bases and J by 6 bases. Germline V gives CDR1 MNHNY, CDR2 SVGAGI (reference sequence). In nucleotides, the CDR3 is TGTGCCAGCAGCCCCGCGACAGGGGTCCCCGAGCAGTACTTC. This codes for CASSPATGVPEQYF.

V gene TRBV5-1 combines with J gene TRBJ2-5; TRBD1 is a possible D gene (5 bases). There are 16 residues in the CDR3. V was trimmed by 0 bases and J by 2 bases, leaving 14 bases between them. The germline V gene has CDR1 SGHRS and CDR2 YFSETQ. The CDR3 sequence: CASSLGQNFFQETQYF. As DNA, the CDR3 is TGCGCCAGCAGCTTGGGACAGAACTTCTTTCAAGAGACCCAGTACTTC.

The V gene is TRBV6-5, the J gene TRBJ2-1; 10 bases fit TRBD1. J gave up 3 bases and V 6 bases, and 5 bases lay outside the gene matches. Germline V gene data show CDR1 as MNHEY and CDR2 as SVGAGI. This CDR3 is 15 amino acids long. This chain's CDR3 is CASRTDRGIYNEQFF. CDR3 nucleotides: TGTGCCAGCAGGACGGACAGGGGGATCTACAATGAGCAGTTCTTC.

The gene calls are TRBV14 and TRBJ2-1, with D maybe TRBD1 (6 bases). With 0 bases removed from V and 8 bases from J, the gap between germline ends came to 14 bases. Per the germline V gene, CDR1 is SGHDN and CDR2 is FVKESK. The CDR3 consists of 15 residues. CDR3 nucleotide sequence: TGTGCCAGCAGCCAAGACCAACAGGGAACCGATGAGCAGTTCTTC. This translates into CASSQDQQGTDEQFF. Full variable domain (rest looked up from reference TRBV14 and TRBJ2-1): EAGVTQFPSHSVIEKGQTVTLRCDPISGHDNLYWYRRVMGKEIKFLLHFVKESKQDESGMPNNRFLAERTGGTYSTLKVQPAELEDSGVYFCASSQDQQGTDEQFFGPGTRLTVL.

For this clone: Within the sample, other DNA sequences also encode this same CDR3. The chain carries TRBV11-2 and TRBJ2-7, with D tentatively TRBD1 (6 bases). Trimming removed 3 bases from V and 4 bases from J, with 10 bases in between. Germline assignment: CDR1 SGHAT and CDR2 FQNNGV. The length of the CDR3 is 13 residues. CDR3 DNA sequence: TGTGCCAGCAGCTTGGGGACACAATACGAGCAGTACTTC. Protein product: CASSLGTQYEQYF. Full variable domain (rest looked up from reference TRBV11-2 and TRBJ2-7): EAGVAQSPRYKIIEKRQSVAFWCNPISGHATLYWYQQILGQGPKLLIQFQNNGVVDDSQLPKDRFSAERLKGVDSTLKIQPAKLEDSAVYLCASSLGTQYEQYFGPGTRLTVT.

This chain's CDR3 is CPRRGDDTEAFF. The CDR3 DNA sequence: TGTCCCCGGAGGGGGGACGACACTGAAGCTTTCTTT. The V and J genes are TRBV28 and TRBJ1-1, with TRBD1 as a possible D gene (6 bases). This CDR3 contains 12 residues. Germline-derived CDR1 and CDR2 are MDHEN and SYDVKM.

The chain is built from TRBV7-9 and TRBJ1-2; no firm D call. Trimming cost V 5 bases and J 1 base, with 8 bases left between them. The CDR3 runs to 13 residues. Germline V gene lookup returns CDR1 SEHNR and CDR2 FQNEAQ (reference sequence). CDR3 protein: CASSTKGNYGYTF. Here the CDR3 DNA reads TGTGCCAGCAGCACAAAGGGTAACTATGGCTACACCTTC.

The rearrangement uses TRBV5-1 and TRBJ2-7; 12 bases map to TRBD1. V trimming: 4 bases; J trimming: 9 bases; junction bases outside the gene matches: 8. Germline CDR1 SGHRS, CDR2 YFSETQ. The CDR3 loop spans 14 amino acids. CDR3 nucleotide sequence: TGCGCCAGCAGCGCAGGGACAGGGGGCCTGGTGCAGTACTTC. It specifies CASSAGTGGLVQYF.